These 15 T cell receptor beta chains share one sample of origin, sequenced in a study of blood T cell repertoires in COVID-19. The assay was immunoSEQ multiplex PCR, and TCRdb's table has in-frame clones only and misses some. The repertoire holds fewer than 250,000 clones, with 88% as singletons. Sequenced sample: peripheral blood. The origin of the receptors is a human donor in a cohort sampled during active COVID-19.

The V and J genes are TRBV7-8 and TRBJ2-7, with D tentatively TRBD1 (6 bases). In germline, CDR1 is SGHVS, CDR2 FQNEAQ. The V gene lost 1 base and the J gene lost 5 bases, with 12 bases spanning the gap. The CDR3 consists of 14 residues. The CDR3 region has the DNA TGTGCCAGCAGCTTAGGACACAGGGCCGACGAGCAGTACTTC. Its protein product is CASSLGHRADEQYF.

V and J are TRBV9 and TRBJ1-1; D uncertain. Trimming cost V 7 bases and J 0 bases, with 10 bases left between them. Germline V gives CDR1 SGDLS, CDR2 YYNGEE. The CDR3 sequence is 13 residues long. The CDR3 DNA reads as TGTGCCAGCGGTAACAAAGTGAACACTGAAGCTTTCTTT. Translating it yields CASGNKVNTEAFF.

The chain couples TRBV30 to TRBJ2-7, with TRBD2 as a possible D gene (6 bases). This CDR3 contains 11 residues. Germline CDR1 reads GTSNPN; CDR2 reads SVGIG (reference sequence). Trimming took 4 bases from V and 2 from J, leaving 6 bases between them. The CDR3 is CAWTSAYEQYF. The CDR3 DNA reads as TGTGCCTGGACTAGCGCCTACGAGCAGTACTTC.

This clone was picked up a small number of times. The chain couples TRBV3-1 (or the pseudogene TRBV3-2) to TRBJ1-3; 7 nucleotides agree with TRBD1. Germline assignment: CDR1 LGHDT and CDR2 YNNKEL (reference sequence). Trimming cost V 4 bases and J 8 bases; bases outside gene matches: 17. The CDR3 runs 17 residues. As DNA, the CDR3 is TGTGCCAGCAGCCCCGCTGGGACAGTCCTAATCTCGGACACCATATATTTT. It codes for CASSPAGTVLISDTIYF.

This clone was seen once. CDR3 coding DNA: TGCGCCAGCAGCCGCACGGGGGGCGGTGAAAAACTGTTTTTT. Translating gives CASSRTGGGEKLFF. The rearrangement uses TRBV5-1 and TRBJ1-4, with a tentative D call TRBD1 (6 bases). V shed 4 bases and J shed 7 bases, with 14 bases lying between them. Germline loops: CDR1 SGHRS, CDR2 YFSETQ. The CDR3 has 14 residues.

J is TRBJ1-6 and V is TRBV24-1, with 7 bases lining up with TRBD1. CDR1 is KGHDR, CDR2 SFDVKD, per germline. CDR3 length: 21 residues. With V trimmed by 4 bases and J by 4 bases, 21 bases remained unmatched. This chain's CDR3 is CATSDALGDRAILPYNSPLHF. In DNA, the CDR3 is TGTGCCACCAGTGACGCCCTAGGCGACAGGGCCATCCTTCCTTATAATTCACCCCTCCACTTT.

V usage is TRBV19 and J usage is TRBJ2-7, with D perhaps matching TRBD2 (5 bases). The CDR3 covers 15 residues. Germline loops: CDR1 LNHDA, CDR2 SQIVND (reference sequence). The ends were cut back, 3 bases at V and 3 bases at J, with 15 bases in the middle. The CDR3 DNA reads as TGTGCCAGTAGTATTTATAGGACCGGGAACTACGAGCAGTACTTC. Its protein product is CASSIYRTGNYEQYF.

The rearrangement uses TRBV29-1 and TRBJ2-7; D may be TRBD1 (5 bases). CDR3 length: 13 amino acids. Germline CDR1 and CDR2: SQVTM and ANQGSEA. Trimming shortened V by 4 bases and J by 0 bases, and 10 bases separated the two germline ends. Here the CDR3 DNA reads TGCAGCGTTGTCCAGGGATTCTCCTACGAGCAGTACTTC. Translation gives CSVVQGFSYEQYF.

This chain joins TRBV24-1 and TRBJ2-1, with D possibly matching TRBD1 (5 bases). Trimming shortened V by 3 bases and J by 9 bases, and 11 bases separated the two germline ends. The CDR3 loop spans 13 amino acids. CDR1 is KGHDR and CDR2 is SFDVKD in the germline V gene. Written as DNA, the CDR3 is TGTGCCACCAGTGATGTCCGACAGATTGAGCAGTTCTTC. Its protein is CATSDVRQIEQFF.

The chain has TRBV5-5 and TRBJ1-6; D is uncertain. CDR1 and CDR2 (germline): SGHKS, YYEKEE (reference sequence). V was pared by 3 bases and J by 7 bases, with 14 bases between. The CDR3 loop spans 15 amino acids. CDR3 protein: CASSYGQTTNSPLHF. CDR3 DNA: TGTGCCAGCAGCTACGGTCAGACTACCAATTCACCCCTCCACTTT.

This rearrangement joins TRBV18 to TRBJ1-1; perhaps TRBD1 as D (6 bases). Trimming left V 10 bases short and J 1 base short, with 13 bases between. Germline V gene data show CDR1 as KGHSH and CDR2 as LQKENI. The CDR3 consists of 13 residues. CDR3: CATRTDQNTEAFF. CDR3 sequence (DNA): TGTGCCACCCGGACAGATCAGAACACTGAAGCTTTCTTT.

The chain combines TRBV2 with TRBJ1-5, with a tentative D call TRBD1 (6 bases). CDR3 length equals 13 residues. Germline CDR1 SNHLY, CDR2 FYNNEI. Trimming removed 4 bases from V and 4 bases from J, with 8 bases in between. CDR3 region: CASSGQENQPQHF. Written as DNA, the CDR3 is TGTGCCAGCAGTGGACAGGAAAATCAGCCCCAGCATTTT.

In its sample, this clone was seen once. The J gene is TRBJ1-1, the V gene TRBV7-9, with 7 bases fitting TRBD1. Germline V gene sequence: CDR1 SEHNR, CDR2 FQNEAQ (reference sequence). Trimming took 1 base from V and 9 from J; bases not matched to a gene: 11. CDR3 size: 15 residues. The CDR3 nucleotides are TGTGCCAGCAGCTTAGTAGGAAACAGGGGTGACAAAGCTTTCTTT. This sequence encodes CASSLVGNRGDKAFF.

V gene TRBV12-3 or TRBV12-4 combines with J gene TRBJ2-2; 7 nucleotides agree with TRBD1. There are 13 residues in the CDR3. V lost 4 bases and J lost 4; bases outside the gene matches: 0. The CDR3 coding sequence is TGTGCCAGCAGTTCAGGGGGCACCGGGGAGCTGTTTTTT. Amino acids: CASSSGGTGELFF.

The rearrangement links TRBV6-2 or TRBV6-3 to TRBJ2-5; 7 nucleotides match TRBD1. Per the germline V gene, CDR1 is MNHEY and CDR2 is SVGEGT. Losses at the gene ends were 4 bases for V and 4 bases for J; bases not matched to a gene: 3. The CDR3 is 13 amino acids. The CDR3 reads CASSSDRAETQYF. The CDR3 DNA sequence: TGTGCCAGCAGTTCAGACAGGGCAGAGACCCAGTACTTC.